These 21 T cell receptor beta chains were all obtained from the same sample, sequenced in a study of response to subunit inactivated influenza vaccine. MiXCR was run by TCRdb on the RT-PCR reads, yielding one entry per CDR3 protein. Among more than 450,000 distinct CDR3 sequences listed, 7.6% were seen once. Material: PBMCs from blood, obtained roughly 24 months after vaccination. These TCRs come from a man between 45 and 75 years old who received an inactivated influenza vaccine.

At least ten counts were recorded for this clonotype. The V call is TRBV12-3 or TRBV12-4, the J call TRBJ2-5, with TRBD1 identical over 7 bases. Losses at the gene ends were 5 bases for V and 5 bases for J; bases not matched to a gene: 14. The CDR3 has 16 residues. The CDR3 loop is CASSQSWPDRVETQYF. In nucleotides, the CDR3 is TGTGCCAGCAGTCAATCCTGGCCCGACAGGGTTGAGACCCAGTACTTC.

This clonotype was recorded a few times. V usage is TRBV12-3 or TRBV12-4 and J usage is TRBJ2-5, with D uncertain. Between the trimmed V and J ends, which lost 3 bases and 5 bases, there was a span of 10 bases. The CDR3 is 13 amino acids. The CDR3 region is CASSFMDGETQYF. CDR3 DNA: TGTGCCAGCAGTTTTATGGATGGGGAGACCCAGTACTTC.

In this sample, this clonotype turned up many times. The rearrangement joins TRBV19 to TRBJ2-1, with D perhaps matching TRBD2 (7 bases). The CDR3 is 17 amino acids. Germline V CDR1 and CDR2: LNHDA, SQIVND (reference sequence). The V and J ends lost 5 bases and 6 bases respectively, with 23 bases between them. CDR3 sequence: CASSGRGERRKRNEQFF. Here the CDR3 DNA reads TGTGCCAGTAGTGGGAGGGGGGAGCGGCGGAAACGCAATGAGCAGTTCTTC.

There are many counts of this clonotype. The rearrangement uses TRBV7-2 and TRBJ2-7; TRBD2 aligns across 12 bases. The CDR3 is 16 amino acids. Per germline, CDR1 SGHTA and CDR2 FQGNSA. V dropped 5 bases and J dropped 0; count of bases not matched to a gene: 5. In nucleotides, the CDR3 is TGTGCCAGCAGCCCTAGGACTAGCGGGGCCTCCTACGAGCAGTACTTC. This sequence encodes CASSPRTSGASYEQYF.

This clonotype was observed a handful of times. The V call is TRBV3-1, the J call TRBJ1-4; D unclear. V shed 4 bases and J shed 7 bases, with 13 bases lying between them. Germline V lookup: CDR1 LGHDT, CDR2 YNNKEL (reference sequence). The CDR3 runs 14 residues. CDR3 residues: CASSRTPSAEKLFF. CDR3 nucleotides: TGTGCCAGCAGCCGCACACCCAGTGCTGAAAAACTGTTTTTT.

There are a few counts of this clonotype. The chain uses TRBV28 and TRBJ2-1, with D possibly TRBD2 on 6 matching bases. V shed 5 bases and J shed 4 bases, with 15 bases lying between them. This CDR3 contains 15 residues. Germline loops: CDR1 MDHEN, CDR2 SYDVKM. CDR3 bases: TGTGCCAGCAGTAGCCCCGGGGGTAGGTACAATGAGCAGTTCTTC. It yields the protein CASSSPGGRYNEQFF.

The V call is TRBV11-2, the J call TRBJ2-4; D remains ambiguous. The CDR3 extends over 15 amino acids. The germline V gene encodes CDR1 SGHAT and CDR2 FQNNGV. Deletions cut 5 bases from V and 0 bases from J, with 11 bases between. The CDR3 bases are TGTGCCAGCAGCACCCTCCACAGAGCCAAAAACATTCAGTACTTC. Its protein product is CASSTLHRAKNIQYF. Supplemented by reference TRBV11-2 and TRBJ2-4, the full variable domain reads EAGVAQSPRYKIIEKRQSVAFWCNPISGHATLYWYQQILGQGPKLLIQFQNNGVVDDSQLPKDRFSAERLKGVDSTLKIQPAKLEDSAVYLCASSTLHRAKNIQYFGAGTRLSVL.

This clonotype was recorded a few times. This rearrangement joins TRBV15 to TRBJ2-7; TRBD1 matches 11 bases. The CDR3 loop spans 16 amino acids. Looked up from germline, CDR1 is LNHNV and CDR2 is YYDKDF (reference sequence). The trim removed 2 bases at V and 5 bases at J, leaving 8 bases unmatched. CDR3 region: CATSRQKGQGANEQYF. The CDR3 bases are TGTGCCACCAGCAGACAAAAAGGACAGGGGGCAAACGAGCAGTACTTC.

This chain connects TRBV10-3 to TRBJ1-5; no definite D call. The ends were cut back, 2 bases at V and 5 bases at J, with 7 bases in the middle. CDR3 length: 13 amino acids. CDR1 and CDR2 from the germline V gene are ENHRY and SYGVKD. The CDR3 DNA follows: TGTGCCATCAGTGAGAGTGCAGATCAGCCCCAGCATTTT. The encoded protein is CAISESADQPQHF.

The chain is built from TRBV29-1 and TRBJ2-5; tentatively, D is TRBD2 (6 bases). The germline gives CDR1 SQVTM, CDR2 ANQGSEA. CDR3 length: 18 residues. The V end lost 0 bases, the J end lost 0 bases, and 20 bases lay between the germline ends. The CDR3 loop is CSVEDPAGPVLYQETQYF. In DNA, the CDR3 is TGCAGCGTTGAAGATCCAGCGGGTCCGGTACTCTACCAAGAGACCCAGTACTTC.

This clonotype appeared a few times. The genes are TRBV20-1 and TRBJ1-1; D is possibly TRBD1 (5 bases). The CDR3 totals 14 residues. CDR1 DFQATT and CDR2 SNEGSKA come from the germline V gene (reference sequence). Trimming took off 6 bases at V and 6 bases at J, with 20 bases between the two ends. This chain's CDR3 is CSATRQTVSAEAFF. Written as DNA, the CDR3 is TGCAGTGCCACCAGGCAGACAGTAAGCGCTGAAGCTTTCTTT.

In its sample, this clonotype was seen a few times. The genes are TRBV12-3 or TRBV12-4 and TRBJ1-5; a possible D gene is TRBD1 (5 bases). V lost 6 bases and J lost 9, with 12 bases in between. This CDR3 contains 12 residues. CDR3 in DNA: TGTGCCAGCAGCACAGGTAGTGGGCCCCAGCATTTT. It codes for CASSTGSGPQHF.

This clonotype was detected ten times or more. The chain joins TRBV5-1 to TRBJ2-1; D unclear. The V gene lost 5 bases and the J gene lost 8 bases, with 11 bases spanning the gap. This CDR3 spans 12 amino acids. The germline V gene has CDR1 SGHRS and CDR2 YFSETQ. The CDR3 loop reads CASSSGLDEQFF. The DNA for the CDR3 is TGCGCCAGCAGTTCCGGGCTCGATGAGCAGTTCTTC. The entire variable domain, with the rest obtained from reference TRBV5-1 and TRBJ2-1, is as follows: KAGVTQTPRYLIKTRGQQVTLSCSPISGHRSVSWYQQTPGQGLQFLFEYFSETQRNKGNFPGRFSGRQFSNSRSEMNVSTLELGDSALYLCASSSGLDEQFFGPGTRLTVL.

There are a few counts of this clonotype. The chain carries TRBV9 and TRBJ2-1, with 8 bases that match TRBD2. Germline V CDR1 and CDR2: SGDLS, YYNGEE. Unmatched junction bases numbered 8, after V lost 0 bases and J lost 6 bases. This CDR3 is built from 16 residues. This CDR3 reads CASSVGPSGSSNEQFF. In DNA, the CDR3 is TGTGCCAGCAGCGTAGGTCCTAGCGGGTCGAGCAATGAGCAGTTCTTC.

Only a few counts were recorded for this clonotype. The genes are TRBV7-9 and TRBJ1-5, with 10 bases fitting TRBD1. This CDR3 spans 14 amino acids. V shed 4 bases, J shed 5 bases, and the junction held 2 bases outside the gene matches. Germline CDR1 SEHNR, CDR2 FQNEAQ (reference sequence). The CDR3 loop reads CASSYGTGDQPQHF. The CDR3, as DNA: TGTGCCAGCAGCTACGGGACAGGGGATCAGCCCCAGCATTTT. Drawing the rest from reference TRBV7-9 and TRBJ1-5, the complete variable domain is DTGVSQNPRHKITKRGQNVTFRCDPISEHNRLYWYRQTLGQGPEFLTYFQNEAQLEKSRLLSDRFSAERPKGSFSTLEIQRTEQGDSAMYLCASSYGTGDQPQHFGDGTRLSIL.

J is TRBJ2-7 and V is TRBV4-2; 9 bases fit TRBD2. V gave up 1 base and J gave up 8 bases; unmatched junction bases: 9. The CDR3 totals 15 residues. Germline values: CDR1 LGHNA, CDR2 YNFKEQ. For the CDR3, the DNA is TGTGCCAGCAGCCAAGGATCTAGCGGGGAGTACAAGCAGTACTTC. This sequence encodes CASSQGSSGEYKQYF.

The table lists this clonotype with many counts. The chain is built from TRBV5-1 and TRBJ1-4; D may be TRBD1 (6 bases). The CDR3 runs to 16 residues. V was pared by 4 bases and J by 5 bases, with 18 bases between. Germline loops: CDR1 SGHRS, CDR2 YFSETQ. For the CDR3, the DNA is TGCGCCAGCAGCCCCCGCGGAGGGGGGCTGAATGAAAAACTGTTTTTT. It is translated as CASSPRGGGLNEKLFF.

This clonotype has at least ten counts. The chain has TRBV29-1 and TRBJ2-7; the D is unclear. Trimming pared 5 bases from V and 2 bases from J, leaving 13 bases between. Germline V lookup: CDR1 SQVTM, CDR2 ANQGSEA. This CDR3 spans 13 amino acids. The CDR3 region is CSVSQFPPYEQYF. CDR3 coding DNA: TGCAGCGTTTCGCAGTTTCCCCCCTACGAGCAGTACTTC.

The chain combines TRBV10-3 with TRBJ1-6, with a possible D match to TRBD1 (5 bases). From germline, CDR1 is ENHRY and CDR2 SYGVKD. Trimming shortened V by 6 bases and J by 10 bases, and 13 bases separated the two germline ends. CDR3 size: 13 residues. CDR3 amino acids: CAIRRDLSSPLHF. CDR3 bases: TGTGCCATCAGAAGGGACCTCTCCTCACCCCTCCACTTT.

The J gene is TRBJ1-5, the V gene TRBV6-1; a possible D gene is TRBD1 (6 bases). The CDR3 has 15 residues. In germline, CDR1 is MNHNS, CDR2 SASEGT. Between the trimmed V and J ends, which lost 1 base and 7 bases, there was a span of 14 bases. The CDR3 loop reads CASSEVGGRGQPQHF. CDR3 bases: TGTGCCAGCAGTGAAGTGGGGGGGCGCGGGCAGCCCCAGCATTTT.

This clonotype has ten or more counts. The gene calls are TRBV12-3 or TRBV12-4 and TRBJ2-5; 10 bases fit TRBD2. CDR3 length: 14 residues. Trimming at V came to 8 bases and at J to 5 bases, leaving 8 bases not matched to a gene. The CDR3 coding sequence is TGTGCCAGCTCTAAAGCGGGAGGGGAGGAGACCCAGTACTTC. This sequence encodes CASSKAGGEETQYF.